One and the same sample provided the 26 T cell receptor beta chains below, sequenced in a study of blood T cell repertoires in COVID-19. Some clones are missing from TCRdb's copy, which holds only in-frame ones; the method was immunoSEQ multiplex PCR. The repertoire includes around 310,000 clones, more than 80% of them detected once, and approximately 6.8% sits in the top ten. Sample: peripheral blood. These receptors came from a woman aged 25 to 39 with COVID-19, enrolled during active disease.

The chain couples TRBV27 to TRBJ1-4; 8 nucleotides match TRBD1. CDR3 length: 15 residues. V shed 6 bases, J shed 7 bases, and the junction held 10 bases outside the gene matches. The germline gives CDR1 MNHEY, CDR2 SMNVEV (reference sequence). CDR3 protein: CASRTWTGRSEKLFF. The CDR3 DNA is TGTGCCAGCAGGACCTGGACAGGGAGGTCTGAAAAACTGTTTTTT.

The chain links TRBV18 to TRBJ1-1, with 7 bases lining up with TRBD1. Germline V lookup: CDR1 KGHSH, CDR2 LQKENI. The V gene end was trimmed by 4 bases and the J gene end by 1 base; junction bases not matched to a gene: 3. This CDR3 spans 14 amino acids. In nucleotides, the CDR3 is TGTGCCAGCTCACGAGCAGGGGGGAACACTGAAGCTTTCTTT. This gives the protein CASSRAGGNTEAFF.

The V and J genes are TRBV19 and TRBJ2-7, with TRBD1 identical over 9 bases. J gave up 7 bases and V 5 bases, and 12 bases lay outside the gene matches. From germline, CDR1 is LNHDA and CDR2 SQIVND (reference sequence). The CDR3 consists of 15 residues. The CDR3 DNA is TGTGCCAGTAGTCTCGGGACAGGGATTGGTCGGGAGCAGTACTTC. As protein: CASSLGTGIGREQYF.

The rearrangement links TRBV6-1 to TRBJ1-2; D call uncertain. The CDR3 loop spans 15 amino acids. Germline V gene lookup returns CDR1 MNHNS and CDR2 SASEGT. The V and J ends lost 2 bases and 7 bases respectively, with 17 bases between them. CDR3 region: CASSERGGIPPGYTF. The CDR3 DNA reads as TGTGCCAGCAGTGAACGTGGAGGGATCCCTCCTGGCTACACCTTC.

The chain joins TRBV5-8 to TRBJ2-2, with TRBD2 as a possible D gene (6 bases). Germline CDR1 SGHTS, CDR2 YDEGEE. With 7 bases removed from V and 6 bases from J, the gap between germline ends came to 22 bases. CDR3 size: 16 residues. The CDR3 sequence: CASGQVDYEVSGELFF. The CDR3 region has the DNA TGTGCCAGCGGCCAGGTGGACTATGAGGTTTCCGGGGAGCTGTTTTTT.

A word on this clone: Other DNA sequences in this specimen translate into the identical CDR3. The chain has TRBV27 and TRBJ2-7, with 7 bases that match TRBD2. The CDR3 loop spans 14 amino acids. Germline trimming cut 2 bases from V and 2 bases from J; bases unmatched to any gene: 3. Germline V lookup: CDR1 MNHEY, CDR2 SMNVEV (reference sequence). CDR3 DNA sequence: TGTGCCAGCAGTTTAAGTGGGAGGGCCTACGAGCAGTACTTC. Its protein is CASSLSGRAYEQYF.

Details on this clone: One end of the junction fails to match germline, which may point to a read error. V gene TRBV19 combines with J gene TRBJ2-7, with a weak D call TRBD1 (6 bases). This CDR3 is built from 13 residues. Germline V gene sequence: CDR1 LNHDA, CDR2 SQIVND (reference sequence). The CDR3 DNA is TGTGCCAGCAGTACGACCAGGGGATACGAGCAGTACTTC. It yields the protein CASSTTRGYEQYF.

CDR3 loop: CASSWVGVTEAFF. The CDR3 DNA reads as TGTGCCAGCAGCTGGGTAGGGGTAACTGAAGCTTTCTTT. The rearrangement links TRBV7-8 to TRBJ1-1; possible D gene TRBD1, 5 bases. The CDR3 totals 13 residues. V was trimmed by 4 bases and J by 5 bases, leaving 11 bases between them. Germline CDR1 SGHVS, CDR2 FQNEAQ.

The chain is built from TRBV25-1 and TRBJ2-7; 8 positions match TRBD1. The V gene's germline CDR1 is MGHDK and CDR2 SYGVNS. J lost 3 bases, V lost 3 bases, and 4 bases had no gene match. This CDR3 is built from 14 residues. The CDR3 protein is CASSDPDRDYEQYF. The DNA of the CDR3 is TGTGCCAGCAGTGATCCGGACAGGGACTACGAGCAGTACTTC.

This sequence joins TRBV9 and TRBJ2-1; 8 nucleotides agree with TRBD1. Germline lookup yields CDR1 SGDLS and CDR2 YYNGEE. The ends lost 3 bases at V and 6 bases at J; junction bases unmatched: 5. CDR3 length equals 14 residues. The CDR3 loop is CASSASTGGNEQFF. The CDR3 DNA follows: TGTGCCAGCAGCGCGTCCACAGGGGGCAATGAGCAGTTCTTC.

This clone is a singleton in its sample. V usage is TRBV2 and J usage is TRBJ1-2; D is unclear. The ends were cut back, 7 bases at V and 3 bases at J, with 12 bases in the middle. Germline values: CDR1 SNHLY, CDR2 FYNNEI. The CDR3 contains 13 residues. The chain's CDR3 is CASTEGLDYGYTF. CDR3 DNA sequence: TGTGCCAGCACCGAGGGATTGGACTATGGCTACACCTTC.

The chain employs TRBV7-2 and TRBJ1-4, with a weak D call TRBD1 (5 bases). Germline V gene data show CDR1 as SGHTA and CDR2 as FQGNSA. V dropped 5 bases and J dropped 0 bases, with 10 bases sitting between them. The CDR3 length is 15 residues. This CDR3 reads CASSGTGTTNEKLFF. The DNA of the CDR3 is TGTGCCAGCAGCGGAACAGGAACAACTAATGAAAAACTGTTTTTT.

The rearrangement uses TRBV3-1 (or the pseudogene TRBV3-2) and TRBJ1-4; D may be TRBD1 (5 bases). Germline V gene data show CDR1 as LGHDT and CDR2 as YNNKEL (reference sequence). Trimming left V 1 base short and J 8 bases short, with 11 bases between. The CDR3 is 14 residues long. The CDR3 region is CASSQAAGIEKLFF. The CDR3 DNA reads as TGTGCCAGCAGCCAAGCCGCAGGGATCGAAAAACTGTTTTTT.

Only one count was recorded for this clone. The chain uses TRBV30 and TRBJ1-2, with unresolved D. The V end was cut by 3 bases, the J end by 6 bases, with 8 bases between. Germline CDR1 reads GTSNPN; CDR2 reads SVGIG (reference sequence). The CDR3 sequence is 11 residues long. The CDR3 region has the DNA TGTGCCTGGAGCTCGGGTCATGGCTACACCTTC. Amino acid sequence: CAWSSGHGYTF.

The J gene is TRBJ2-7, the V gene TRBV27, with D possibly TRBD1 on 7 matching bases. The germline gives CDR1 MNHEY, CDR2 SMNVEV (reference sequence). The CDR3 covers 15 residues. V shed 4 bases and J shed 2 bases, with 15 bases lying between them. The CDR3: CASSSPGGTPYEQYF. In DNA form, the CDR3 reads TGTGCCAGCAGTTCCCCAGGGGGGACTCCCTACGAGCAGTACTTC.

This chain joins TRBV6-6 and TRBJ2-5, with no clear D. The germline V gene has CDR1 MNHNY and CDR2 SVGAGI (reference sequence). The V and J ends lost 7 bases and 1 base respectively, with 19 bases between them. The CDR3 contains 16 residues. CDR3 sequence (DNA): TGTGCCAGCAACGACCACCCCGGCGCAGGCCAAGAGACCCAGTACTTC. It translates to CASNDHPGAGQETQYF.

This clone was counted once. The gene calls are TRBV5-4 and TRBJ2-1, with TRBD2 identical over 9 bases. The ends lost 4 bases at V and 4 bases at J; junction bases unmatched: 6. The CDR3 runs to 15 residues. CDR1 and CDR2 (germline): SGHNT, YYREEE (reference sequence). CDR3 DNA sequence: TGTGCCAGCAGCAAGGAGGCGGGAGGGTACAATGAGCAGTTCTTC. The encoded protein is CASSKEAGGYNEQFF.

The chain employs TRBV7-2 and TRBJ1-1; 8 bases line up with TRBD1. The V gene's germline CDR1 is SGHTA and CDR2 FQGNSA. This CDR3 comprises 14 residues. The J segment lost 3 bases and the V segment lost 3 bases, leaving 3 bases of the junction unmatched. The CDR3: CASSLLQGDTEAFF. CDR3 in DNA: TGTGCCAGCAGCTTGCTACAGGGGGACACTGAAGCTTTCTTT.

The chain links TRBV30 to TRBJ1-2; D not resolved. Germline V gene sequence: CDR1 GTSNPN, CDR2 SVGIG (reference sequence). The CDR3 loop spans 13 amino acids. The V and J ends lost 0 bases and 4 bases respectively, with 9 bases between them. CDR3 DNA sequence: TGTGCCTGGAGTGTACTAGGACCCTATGGCTACACCTTC. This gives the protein CAWSVLGPYGYTF.

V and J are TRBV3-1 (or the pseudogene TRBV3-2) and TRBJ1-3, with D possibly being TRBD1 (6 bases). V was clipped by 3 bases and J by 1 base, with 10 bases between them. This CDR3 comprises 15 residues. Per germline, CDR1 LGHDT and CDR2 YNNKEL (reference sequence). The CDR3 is CASSHTGRSGNTIYF. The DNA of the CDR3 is TGTGCCAGCAGCCACACAGGGAGATCTGGAAACACCATATATTTT.

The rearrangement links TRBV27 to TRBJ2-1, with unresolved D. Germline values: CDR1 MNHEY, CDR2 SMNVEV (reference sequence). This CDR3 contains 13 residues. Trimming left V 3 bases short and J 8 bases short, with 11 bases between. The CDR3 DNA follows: TGTGCCAGCAGTTTTGGTAGTACGGATGAGCAGTTCTTC. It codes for CASSFGSTDEQFF.

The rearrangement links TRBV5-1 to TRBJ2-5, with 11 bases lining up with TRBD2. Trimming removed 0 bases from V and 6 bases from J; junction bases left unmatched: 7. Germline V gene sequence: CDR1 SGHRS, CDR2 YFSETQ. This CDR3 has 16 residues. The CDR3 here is CASSLVTSGSLKTQYF. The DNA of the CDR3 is TGCGCCAGCAGCTTGGTTACTAGCGGGAGTCTTAAGACCCAGTACTTC.

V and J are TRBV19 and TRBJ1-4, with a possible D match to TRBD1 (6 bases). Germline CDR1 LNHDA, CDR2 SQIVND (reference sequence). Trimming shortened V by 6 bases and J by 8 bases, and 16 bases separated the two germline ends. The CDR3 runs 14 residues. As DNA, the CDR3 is TGTGCCAGTAGGGGTTCAGGGGCCAGGGAAAAACTGTTTTTT. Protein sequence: CASRGSGAREKLFF.

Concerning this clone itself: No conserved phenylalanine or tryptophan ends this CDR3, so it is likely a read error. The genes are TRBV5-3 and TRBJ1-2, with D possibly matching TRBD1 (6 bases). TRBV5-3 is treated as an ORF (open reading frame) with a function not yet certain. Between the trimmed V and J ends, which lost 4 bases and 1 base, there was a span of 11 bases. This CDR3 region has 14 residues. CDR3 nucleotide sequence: TGTGCCAGAAGCCCATGGACAGTTAACTATGGCTACACCCTC. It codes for CARSPWTVNYGYTL.

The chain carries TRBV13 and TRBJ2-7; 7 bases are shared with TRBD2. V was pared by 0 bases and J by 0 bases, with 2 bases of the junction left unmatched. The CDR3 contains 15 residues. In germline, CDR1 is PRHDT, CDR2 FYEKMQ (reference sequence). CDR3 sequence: CASSLGGTNSYEQYF. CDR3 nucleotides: TGTGCCAGCAGCTTAGGCGGGACTAACTCCTACGAGCAGTACTTC.

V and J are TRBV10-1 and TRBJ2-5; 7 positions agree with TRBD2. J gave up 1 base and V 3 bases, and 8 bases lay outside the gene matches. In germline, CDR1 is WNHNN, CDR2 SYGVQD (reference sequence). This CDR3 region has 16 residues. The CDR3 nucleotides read TGCGCCAGCAGTGATGATGGTAGCGGGCTCCAAGAGACCCAGTACTTC. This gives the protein CASSDDGSGLQETQYF.